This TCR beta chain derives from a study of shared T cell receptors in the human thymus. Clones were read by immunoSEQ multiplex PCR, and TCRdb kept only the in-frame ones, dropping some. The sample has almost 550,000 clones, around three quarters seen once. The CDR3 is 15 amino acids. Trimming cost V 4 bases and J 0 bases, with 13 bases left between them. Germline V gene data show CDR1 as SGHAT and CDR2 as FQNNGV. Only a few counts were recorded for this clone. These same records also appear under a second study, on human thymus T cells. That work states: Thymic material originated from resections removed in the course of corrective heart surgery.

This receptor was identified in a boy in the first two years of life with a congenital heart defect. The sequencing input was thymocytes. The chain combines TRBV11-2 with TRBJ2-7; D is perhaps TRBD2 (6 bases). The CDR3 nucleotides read TGTGCCAGCAGCTCCCCCGGCGGGACCTCCTACGAGCAGTACTTC. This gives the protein CASSSPGGTSYEQYF.